These T cell receptor beta chains were read from a single sample in a study of Ad26.COV2.S vaccination and SARS-CoV-2 variants. Assay: immunoSEQ multiplex PCR; the TCRdb copy retains only in-frame clones and omits some. The sample comprises hundreds of thousands of clones, over 75% of which are singletons, and about 3.5% rests with the top ten. The material sequenced was peripheral blood, taken in a trial of Ad26.COV2.S vaccine versus placebo. The receptors shown here come from a person between 18 and 59 years old who received the Ad26.COV2.S COVID-19 vaccine or a placebo. CDR3s include the opening cysteine and the closing phenylalanine or tryptophan. D genes are given only for firm matches. Clone size is stated in some rows and not others, as once, few, many or a class when expanded.

>TRBJ2-1|TRBV11-2|TRBD2|-
TGTGCCAGCAGCTTAGCTGGACTAGTCAATGAGCAGTTCTTC
CASSLAGLVNEQFF
>TRBJ1-2|TRBV6-5|TRBD1|-
TGTGCCAGCAGTTACCCCGGGACAGGGGGCGCGTCAGGCTACACCTTC
CASSYPGTGGASGYTF
>TRBJ1-2|TRBV7-9|-|-
TGTGCCAGCAGCAGTTTGTCCTCTGGCTACACCTTC
CASSSLSSGYTF
>TRBJ1-6|TRBV14|-|-
TGTGCCAGCAGCCAAGTGTCTAATCGGAATTCACCCCTCCACTTT
CASSQVSNRNSPLHF
>TRBJ1-4|TRBV5-1|TRBD1|many
TGCGCCAGCAGCTTTGGTCAGGGGGGTGAAAAACTGTTTTTT
CASSFGQGGEKLFF
>TRBJ2-7|TRBV6-2/TRBV6-3|TRBD1|-
TGTGCCAGCAGTTACTCGAGGGACAGGGTCACCTACGAGCAGTACTTC
CASSYSRDRVTYEQYF
>TRBJ2-3|TRBV9|TRBD2|-
TGTGCCAGCAGCGTAGGGCGACTAGCGGGGGCCAAATCGGATACGCAGTATTTT
CASSVGRLAGAKSDTQYF
>TRBJ1-3|TRBV11-1|-|-
TGTGCCAGCAGCTCCCGGACGCCTGGGTACACCATATATTTT
CASSSRTPGYTIYF
>TRBJ2-3|TRBV7-2|TRBD2|-
TGTGCCAGCAGCTTAGAGCCATCCGGGGGGACGCAGTATTTT
CASSLEPSGGTQYF
>TRBJ1-2|TRBV28|-|-
TGTGCCAGCAGTTCAGGCTATGGCTACACCTTC
CASSSGYGYTF
>TRBJ2-7|TRBV9|TRBD1|-
TGTGCCAGCAGCGAGGGAGGGACAGGGGGAACCTACGAGCAGTACTTC
CASSEGGTGGTYEQYF
>TRBJ1-2|TRBV6-5|TRBD1|-
TGTGCCAGCAGTAATATCGGGACAGGCTATGGCTACACCTTC
CASSNIGTGYGYTF
>TRBJ2-1|TRBV3-1/TRBV3-2|TRBD2|few
TGTGCCAGCAGCCAAGAATGGGGACTAGCGGGGGCGACCTCCTACAATGAGCAGTTCTTC
CASSQEWGLAGATSYNEQFF
>TRBJ2-7|TRBV11-3|-|-
TGTGCCAGCAGCCCCTCAGGGGGGGTAGGCGAGCAGTACTTC
CASSPSGGVGEQYF
>TRBJ1-5|TRBV10-3|-|-
TGTGCCATCGGGGGCGGACCCGGGCCCCAGCATTTT
CAIGGGPGPQHF
>TRBJ1-4|TRBV6-6|TRBD1|-
TGTGCCAGCAGTTACCGGGACAGGGGAACTAAACTGTTTTTT
CASSYRDRGTKLFF
>TRBJ1-2|TRBV30|-|-
TGTGCCTGGAGTGCAACAACAGGGACCTATGGCTACACCTTC
CAWSATTGTYGYTF
>TRBJ1-2|TRBV3-1/TRBV3-2|TRBD1|few
TGTGCCAGCAGTCGGCGGAGACAGGGTGGGTTCCGGGGTGGCTACACCTTC
CASSRRRQGGFRGGYTF
>TRBJ1-1|TRBV5-1|-|-
TGCGCCAGCAGCTTGCTGGGGGGGGACACTGAAGCTTTCTTT
CASSLLGGDTEAFF
>TRBJ1-1|TRBV7-2|TRBD1|-
TGTGCCAGCAGCCTTGACAGGGTAACAGCTTTCTTT
CASSLDRVTAFF
>TRBJ2-7|TRBV19|TRBD1|-
TGTGCCACCACGACAGGGAGCTACGAGCAGTACTTC
CATTTGSYEQYF
>TRBJ1-5|TRBV4-1|-|few
TGCGCCAGCAGCCAAGATGCGGGATACAATCAGCCCCAGCATTTT
CASSQDAGYNQPQHF
>TRBJ1-2|TRBV2|TRBD1|few
TGTGCCAGCAGCAGATACGACAGGGCGGGCTACACCTTC
CASSRYDRAGYTF
>TRBJ1-6|TRBV2|-|-
TGTGCCAGCAGTGAATTAGTATTCGTCAATACACCCCTCCACTTT
CASSELVFVNTPLHF
>TRBJ1-5|TRBV6-1|TRBD1|-
TGTGCCAGCAGTGAATTACCACAGGGGAATCAGCCCCAGCATTTT
CASSELPQGNQPQHF
>TRBJ1-6|TRBV5-1|-|once
TGCGCCAGCAGCTTGCATGACAGGCCCGGGGGTTCACCCCTCCACTTT
CASSLHDRPGGSPLHF
>TRBJ2-5|TRBV13|TRBD2|-
TGTGCCAGCAGCTTATCTAGCGGACCACAAGAGACCCAGTACTTC
CASSLSSGPQETQYF
>TRBJ2-1|TRBV2|TRBD2|few
TGTGCCAGCAGTGAAGGGGGACTAGCGGCTTACAATGAGCAGTTCTTC
CASSEGGLAAYNEQFF
>TRBJ2-1|TRBV5-8|-|-
TGTGCCAGCAGCATAACCAGGGGGGTAGGTGGTGAGCAGTTCTTC
CASSITRGVGGEQFF
>TRBJ1-5|TRBV7-9|-|-
TGTGCCAGCAGCTTGGAGGGGAGGAATCAGCCCCAGCATTTT
CASSLEGRNQPQHF
>TRBJ2-1|TRBV5-1|TRBD2|-
TGCGCCAGCAGCTTGGGAGCGGGGCCTTCCAATGAGCAGTTCTTC
CASSLGAGPSNEQFF
>TRBJ1-4|TRBV27|-|-
TGTGCCAGCAGTTTTAACACTAATGAAAAACTGTTTTTT
CASSFNTNEKLFF
>TRBJ2-2|TRBV18|-|-
TGTGCCAGCTCACCAGTTGGTCCAGGGGCTTTAACCGGGGAGCTGTTTTTT
CASSPVGPGALTGELFF
>TRBJ1-2|TRBV3-1/TRBV3-2|TRBD1|-
TGTGCCAGCAGCCAGGGACAGGGGACCTATGGCTACACCTTC
CASSQGQGTYGYTF
>TRBJ1-5|TRBV2|-|-
TGTGCCAGCATGGGGGCAGACGGCAATCAGCCCCAGCATTTT
CASMGADGNQPQHF
>TRBJ2-6|TRBV9|-|-
TGTGCCAGCAGCGTAGTGGGCGGAACTGGGGCCAACGTCCTGACTTTC
CASSVVGGTGANVLTF
>TRBJ2-2|TRBV7-2|-|-
TGTGCCAGCAGCTTGCCTAGCAAGGGCGGGGAGCTGTTTTTT
CASSLPSKGGELFF
>TRBJ1-3|TRBV29-1|-|-
TGCAGCGCAAGGACCGGAGGAAACACCATATATTTT
CSARTGGNTIYF
>TRBJ1-1|TRBV13|-|few
TGTGCCAGCAGCTTAAGTGGCAGGTGGAACACTGAAGCTTTCTTT
CASSLSGRWNTEAFF
>TRBJ1-6|TRBV3-1/TRBV3-2|-|once
TGTGCCAGCAGCCAAGGCGGGAATTATAATTCACCCCTCCACTTT
CASSQGGNYNSPLHF
>TRBJ2-1|TRBV6-4|TRBD1|once
TGTGCCAGCGGTAGGGGACAGGGGGACAATGAGCAGTTCTTC
CASGRGQGDNEQFF
>TRBJ1-6|TRBV19|-|-
TGTGCCAGTAGTATAGAGGCAGGGGATGGTGCACCCCTCCACTTT
CASSIEAGDGAPLHF
>TRBJ1-1|TRBV7-9|TRBD1|-
TGTGCCAGCAGCCTCCGGGACAGGGAGGGAAAAACTGAAGCTTTCTTT
CASSLRDREGKTEAFF
>TRBJ1-1|TRBV15|TRBD1|-
TGTGCCACCAGCCCTGGACAGGGATCGGTCACTGAAGCTTTCTTT
CATSPGQGSVTEAFF
>TRBJ1-1|TRBV5-1|-|few
TGCGCCAGCAGCCCGGGACTTAACACTGAAGCTTTCTTT
CASSPGLNTEAFF
>TRBJ2-1|TRBV7-2|TRBD1|-
TGTGCCAGCAGCTTAGTGGGACAGTCCTACAATGAGCAGTTCTTC
CASSLVGQSYNEQFF
>TRBJ2-7|TRBV7-2|-|-
TGTGCCAGCAGCCCAGGCTCAGGGGCCTACTACGAGCAGTACTTC
CASSPGSGAYYEQYF
>TRBJ1-2|TRBV7-2|-|-
TGTGCCAGCAGCTTAGAAGGAAGCGTTAACTATGGCTACACCTTC
CASSLEGSVNYGYTF
>TRBJ1-1|TRBV12-3/TRBV12-4|-|-
TGTGCCAGCAGCCTTGCCAGAAACACTGAAGCTTTCTTT
CASSLARNTEAFF
>TRBJ2-7|TRBV27|-|-
TGTGCCAGCAGTTTCCAAGCCTCCTACGAGCAGTACTTC
CASSFQASYEQYF
>TRBJ1-1|TRBV12-3/TRBV12-4|-|few
TGTGCCAGCAGTCCAGGAGACACTGAAGCTTTCTTT
CASSPGDTEAFF
>TRBJ1-1|TRBV13|-|-
TGTGCCAGCAGCTTTGAGGGGCGCACTGAAGCTTTCTTT
CASSFEGRTEAFF
>TRBJ1-6|TRBV4-1|TRBD1|few
TGCGCCAGCAGCGACCGGGACAGGGCGTCCTATAATTCACCCCTCCACTTT
CASSDRDRASYNSPLHF
>TRBJ2-1|TRBV7-7|TRBD2|-
TGTGCTAGCAGCAAGGGACTAGCGAACTACAATGAGCAGTTCTTC
CASSKGLANYNEQFF
>TRBJ2-1|TRBV5-4|TRBD2|-
TGTGCCAGCAGCCAACTAGCGGGGGCCTACAATGAGCAGTTCTTC
CASSQLAGAYNEQFF
>TRBJ1-6|TRBV5-6|-|-
TGTGCCAGCAGCTCGAGGGGGAATTCACCCCTCCACTTT
CASSSRGNSPLHF
>TRBJ1-6|TRBV6-5|-|-
TGTGCCAGCAGCCCGGGACCCTATAATTCACCCCTCCACTTT
CASSPGPYNSPLHF
>TRBJ1-1|TRBV7-9|-|-
TGTGCCAGCAGCTTATCGTCAAACACTGAAGCTTTCTTT
CASSLSSNTEAFF
>TRBJ2-1|TRBV18|-|-
TGTGCCAGCTCACCACCCGAAGGACACCAATCCTACAATGAGCAGTTCTTC
CASSPPEGHQSYNEQFF